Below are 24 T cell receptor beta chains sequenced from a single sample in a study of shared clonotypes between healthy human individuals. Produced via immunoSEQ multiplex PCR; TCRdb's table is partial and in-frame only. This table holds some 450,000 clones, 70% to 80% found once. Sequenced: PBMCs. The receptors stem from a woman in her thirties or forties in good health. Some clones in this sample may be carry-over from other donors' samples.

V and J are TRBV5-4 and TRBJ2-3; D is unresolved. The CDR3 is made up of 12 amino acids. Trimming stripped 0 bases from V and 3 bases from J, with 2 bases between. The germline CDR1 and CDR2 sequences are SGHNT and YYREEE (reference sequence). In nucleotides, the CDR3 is TGTGCCAGCAGCTTGGAGACAGATACGCAGTATTTT. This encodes CASSLETDTQYF.

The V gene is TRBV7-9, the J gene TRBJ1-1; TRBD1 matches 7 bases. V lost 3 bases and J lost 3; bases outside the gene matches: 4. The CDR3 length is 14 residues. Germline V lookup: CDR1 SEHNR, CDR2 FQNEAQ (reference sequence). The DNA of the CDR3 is TGTGCCAGCAGCTTTAGTACAGGGGACACTGAAGCTTTCTTT. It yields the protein CASSFSTGDTEAFF. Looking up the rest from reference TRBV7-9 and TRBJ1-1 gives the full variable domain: DTGVSQNPRHKITKRGQNVTFRCDPISEHNRLYWYRQTLGQGPEFLTYFQNEAQLEKSRLLSDRFSAERPKGSFSTLEIQRTEQGDSAMYLCASSFSTGDTEAFFGQGTRLTVV.

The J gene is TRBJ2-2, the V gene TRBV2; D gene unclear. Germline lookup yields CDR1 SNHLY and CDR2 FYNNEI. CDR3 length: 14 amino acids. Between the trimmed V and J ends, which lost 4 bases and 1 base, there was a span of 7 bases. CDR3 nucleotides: TGTGCCAGCAGTGCGAGACAGAACACCGGGGAGCTGTTTTTT. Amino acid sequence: CASSARQNTGELFF.

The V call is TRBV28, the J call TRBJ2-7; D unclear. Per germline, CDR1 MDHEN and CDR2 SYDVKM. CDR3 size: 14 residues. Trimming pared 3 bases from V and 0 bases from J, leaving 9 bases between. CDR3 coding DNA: TGTGCCAGCAGTTTTCTGCCCAGCTCCTACGAGCAGTACTTC. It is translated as CASSFLPSSYEQYF.

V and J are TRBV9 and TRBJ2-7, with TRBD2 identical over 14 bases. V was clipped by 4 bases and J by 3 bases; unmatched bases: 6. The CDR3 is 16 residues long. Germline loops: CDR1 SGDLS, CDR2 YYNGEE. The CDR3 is CASSRGLAGANYEQYF. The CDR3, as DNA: TGTGCCAGCAGCCGGGGACTAGCGGGAGCAAACTACGAGCAGTACTTC.

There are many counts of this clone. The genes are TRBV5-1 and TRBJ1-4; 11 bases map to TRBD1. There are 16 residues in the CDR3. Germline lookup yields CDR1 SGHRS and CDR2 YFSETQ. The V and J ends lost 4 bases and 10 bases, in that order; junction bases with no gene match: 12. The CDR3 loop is CASSSNSGTGGGKLFF. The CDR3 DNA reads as TGCGCCAGCAGCAGTAACTCCGGGACAGGGGGAGGAAAACTGTTTTTT.

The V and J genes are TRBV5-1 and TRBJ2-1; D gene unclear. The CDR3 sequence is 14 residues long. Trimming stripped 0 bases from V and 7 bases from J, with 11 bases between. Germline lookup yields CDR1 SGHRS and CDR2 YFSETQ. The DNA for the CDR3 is TGCGCCAGCAGCTTGGCCGATTCGACTAATGAGCAGTTCTTC. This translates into CASSLADSTNEQFF.

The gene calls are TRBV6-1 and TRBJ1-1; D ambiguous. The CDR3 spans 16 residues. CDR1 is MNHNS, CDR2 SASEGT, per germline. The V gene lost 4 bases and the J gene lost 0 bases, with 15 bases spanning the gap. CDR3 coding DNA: TGTGCCAGCAGTGGCCGTTCGGCCCTGATGAACACTGAAGCTTTCTTT. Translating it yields CASSGRSALMNTEAFF.

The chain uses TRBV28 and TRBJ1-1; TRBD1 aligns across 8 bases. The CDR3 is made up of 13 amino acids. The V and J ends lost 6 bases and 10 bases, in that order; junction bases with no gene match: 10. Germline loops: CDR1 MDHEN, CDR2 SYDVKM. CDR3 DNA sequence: TGTGCCAGCAGGCCCCTCGGACAGGGAGGAGCTTTCTTT. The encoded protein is CASRPLGQGGAFF.

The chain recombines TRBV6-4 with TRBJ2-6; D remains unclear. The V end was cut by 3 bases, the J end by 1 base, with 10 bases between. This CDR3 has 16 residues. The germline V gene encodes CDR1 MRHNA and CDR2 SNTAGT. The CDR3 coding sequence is TGTGCCAGCAGTGAAGTCGCGCATTCTGGGGCCAACGTCCTGACTTTC. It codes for CASSEVAHSGANVLTF.

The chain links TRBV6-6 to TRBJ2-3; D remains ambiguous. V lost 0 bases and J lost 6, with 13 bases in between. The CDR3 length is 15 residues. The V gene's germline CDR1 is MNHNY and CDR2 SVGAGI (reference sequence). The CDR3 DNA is TGTGCCAGCAGTTACTCGTTACTCCAAGCCGATACGCAGTATTTT. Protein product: CASSYSLLQADTQYF.

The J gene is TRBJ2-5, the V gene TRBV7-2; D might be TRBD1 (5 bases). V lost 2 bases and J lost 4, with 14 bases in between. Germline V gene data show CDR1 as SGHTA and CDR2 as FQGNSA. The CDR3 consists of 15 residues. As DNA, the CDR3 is TGTGCCAGCAGCTTACAATCAGGGTCGGGAGAGACCCAGTACTTC. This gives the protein CASSLQSGSGETQYF.

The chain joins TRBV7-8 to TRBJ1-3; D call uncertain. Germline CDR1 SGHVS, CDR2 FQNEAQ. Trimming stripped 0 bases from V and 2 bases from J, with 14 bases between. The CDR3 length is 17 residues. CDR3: CASSLAGRPRAGNTIYF. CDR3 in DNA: TGTGCCAGCAGCTTAGCAGGGCGGCCAAGGGCTGGAAACACCATATATTTT.

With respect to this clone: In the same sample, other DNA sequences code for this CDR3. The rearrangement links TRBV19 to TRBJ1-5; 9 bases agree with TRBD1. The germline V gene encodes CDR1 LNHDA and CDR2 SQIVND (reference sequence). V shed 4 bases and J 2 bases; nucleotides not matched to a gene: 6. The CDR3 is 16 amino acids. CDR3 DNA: TGTGCCAGTAGTAGAGCGGGACAGGGCGGCAATCAGCCCCAGCATTTT. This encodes CASSRAGQGGNQPQHF.

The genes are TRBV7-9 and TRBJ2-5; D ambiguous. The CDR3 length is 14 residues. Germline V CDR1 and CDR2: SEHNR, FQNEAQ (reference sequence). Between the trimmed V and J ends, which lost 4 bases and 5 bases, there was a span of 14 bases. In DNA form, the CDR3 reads TGTGCCAGCAGCTCCTTCGTATCTTTGGAGACCCAGTACTTC. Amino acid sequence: CASSSFVSLETQYF.

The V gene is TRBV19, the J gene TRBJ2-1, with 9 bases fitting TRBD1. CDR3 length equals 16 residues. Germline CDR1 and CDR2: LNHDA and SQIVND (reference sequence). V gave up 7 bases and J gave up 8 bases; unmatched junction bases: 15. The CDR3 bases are TGTGCCAGTAACCCCGGGCGGGGACAGGGAAAGCATGAGCAGTTCTTC. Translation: CASNPGRGQGKHEQFF.

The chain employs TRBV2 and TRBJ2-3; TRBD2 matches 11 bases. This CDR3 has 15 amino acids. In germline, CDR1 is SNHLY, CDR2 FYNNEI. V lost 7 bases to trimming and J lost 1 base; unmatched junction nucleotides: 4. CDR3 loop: CASNVGLAGTDTQYF. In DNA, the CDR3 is TGTGCCAGCAATGTGGGACTAGCGGGCACAGATACGCAGTATTTT.

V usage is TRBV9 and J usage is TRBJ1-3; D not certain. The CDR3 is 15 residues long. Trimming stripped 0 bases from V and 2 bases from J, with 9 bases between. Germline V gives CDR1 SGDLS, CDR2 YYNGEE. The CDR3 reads CASSVVGNTGNTIYF. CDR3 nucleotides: TGTGCCAGCAGCGTAGTTGGGAATACTGGAAACACCATATATTTT. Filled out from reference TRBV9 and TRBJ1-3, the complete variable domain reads DSGVTQTPKHLITATGQRVTLRCSPRSGDLSVYWYQQSLDQGLQFLIQYYNGEERAKGNILERFSAQQFPDLHSELNLSSLELGDSALYFCASSVVGNTGNTIYFGEGSWLTVV.

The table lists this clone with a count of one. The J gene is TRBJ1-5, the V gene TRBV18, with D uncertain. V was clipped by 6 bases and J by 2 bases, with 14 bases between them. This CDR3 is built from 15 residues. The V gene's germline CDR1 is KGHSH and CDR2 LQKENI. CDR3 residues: CASSSGRLGNQPQHF. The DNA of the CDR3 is TGTGCCAGCTCCTCCGGGCGGCTTGGCAATCAGCCCCAGCATTTT.

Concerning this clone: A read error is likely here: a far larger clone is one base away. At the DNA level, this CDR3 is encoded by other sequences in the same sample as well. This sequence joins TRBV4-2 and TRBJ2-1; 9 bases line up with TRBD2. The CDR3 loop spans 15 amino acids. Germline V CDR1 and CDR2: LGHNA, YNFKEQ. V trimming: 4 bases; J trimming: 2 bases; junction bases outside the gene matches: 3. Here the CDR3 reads CASSRASGTYNEQFF. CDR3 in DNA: TGTGCCAGCAGCCGAGCTAGCGGGACCTACAATGAGCAGTTCTTC.

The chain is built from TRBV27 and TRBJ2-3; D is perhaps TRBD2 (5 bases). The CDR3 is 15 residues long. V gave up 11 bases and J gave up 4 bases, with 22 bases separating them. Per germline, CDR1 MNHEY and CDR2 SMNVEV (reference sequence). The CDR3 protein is CAPPRRSRWADTQYF. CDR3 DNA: TGTGCCCCCCCCCGGAGGAGTAGGTGGGCAGATACGCAGTATTTT.

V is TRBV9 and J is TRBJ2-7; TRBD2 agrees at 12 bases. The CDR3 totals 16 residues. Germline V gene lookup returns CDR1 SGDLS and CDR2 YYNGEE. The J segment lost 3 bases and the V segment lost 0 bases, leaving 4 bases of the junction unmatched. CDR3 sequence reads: CASSVGSTSGSYEQYF. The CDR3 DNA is TGTGCCAGCAGCGTAGGATCGACTAGCGGGAGCTACGAGCAGTACTTC.

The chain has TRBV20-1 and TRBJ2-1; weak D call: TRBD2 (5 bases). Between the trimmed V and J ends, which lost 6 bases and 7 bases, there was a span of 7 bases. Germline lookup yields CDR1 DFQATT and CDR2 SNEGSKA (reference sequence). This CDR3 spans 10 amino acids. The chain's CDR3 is CSALGNEQFF. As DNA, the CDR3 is TGCAGTGCACTAGGTAATGAGCAGTTCTTC.

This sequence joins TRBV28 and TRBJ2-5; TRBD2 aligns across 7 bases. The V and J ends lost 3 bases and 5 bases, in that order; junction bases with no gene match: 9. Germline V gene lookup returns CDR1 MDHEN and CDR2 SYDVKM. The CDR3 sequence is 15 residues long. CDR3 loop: CASSFGAGVRETQYF. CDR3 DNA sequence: TGTGCCAGCAGTTTCGGGGCGGGAGTCCGGGAGACCCAGTACTTC.